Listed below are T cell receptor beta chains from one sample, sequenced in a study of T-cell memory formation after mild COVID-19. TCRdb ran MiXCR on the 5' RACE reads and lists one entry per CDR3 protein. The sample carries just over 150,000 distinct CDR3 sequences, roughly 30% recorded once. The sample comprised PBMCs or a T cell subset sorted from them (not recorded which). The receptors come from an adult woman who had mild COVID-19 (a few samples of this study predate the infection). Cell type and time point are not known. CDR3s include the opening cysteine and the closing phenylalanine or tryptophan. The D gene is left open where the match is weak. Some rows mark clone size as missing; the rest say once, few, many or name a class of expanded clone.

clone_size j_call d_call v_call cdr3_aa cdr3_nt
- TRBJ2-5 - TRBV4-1 CASTHGVTQYF TGCGCCAGCACGCATGGGGTGACCCAGTACTTC
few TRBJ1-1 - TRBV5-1 CASRNHVNTEAFF TGCGCCAGCAGAAATCACGTAAACACTGAAGCTTTCTTT
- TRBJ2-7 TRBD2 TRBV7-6 CASSLAASGLSYEQYF TGTGCCAGCAGCTTAGCGGCTAGCGGGCTCTCCTACGAGCAGTACTTC
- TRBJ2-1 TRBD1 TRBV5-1 CASSPTGTGDYNEQFF TGCGCCAGCAGCCCAACCGGGACAGGGGACTACAATGAGCAGTTCTTC
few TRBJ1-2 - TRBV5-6 CASSLGRYYGYTF TGTGCCAGCAGCCTCGGACGGTACTATGGCTACACCTTC
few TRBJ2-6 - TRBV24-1 CATSMGPSVHSGANVLTF TGTGCCACCAGCATGGGGCCTAGCGTTCACTCTGGGGCCAACGTCCTGACTTTC
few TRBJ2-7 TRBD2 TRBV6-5 CASRPSGEGYEQYF TGTGCCAGCAGGCCGTCGGGGGAGGGTTACGAGCAGTACTTC
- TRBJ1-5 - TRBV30 CAWSPWGGHLQPQHF TGTGCCTGGAGCCCCTGGGGGGGGCACCTTCAGCCCCAGCATTTT
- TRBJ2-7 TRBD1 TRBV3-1 CASSPDRGWSEQYF TGTGCCAGCAGCCCGGACAGGGGTTGGAGCGAGCAGTACTTC
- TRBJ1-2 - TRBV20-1 CSADSPEGYGYTF TGCAGTGCCGATTCCCCGGAGGGGTATGGCTACACCTTC
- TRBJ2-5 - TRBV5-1 CASSSSQTQYF TGCGCCAGCAGCTCGAGTCAGACCCAGTACTTC
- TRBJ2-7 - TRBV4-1 CASSPRDSSSYEQYF TGCGCCAGCAGCCCGCGGGACAGTAGCTCCTACGAGCAGTACTTC
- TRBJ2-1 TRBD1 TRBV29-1 CSVPRPQGQGSNEQFF TGCAGCGTCCCGAGGCCTCAGGGACAGGGTAGCAATGAGCAGTTCTTC
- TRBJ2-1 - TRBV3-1 CASSQPNPAGLYF TGTGCCAGCAGCCAACCAAACCCGGCGGGACTGTACTTC
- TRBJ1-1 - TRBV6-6 CASRGLEAFF TGTGCCAGCAGGGGGCTAGAAGCTTTCTTT
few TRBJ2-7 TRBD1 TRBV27 CASSLYRGVYEQYF TGTGCCAGCAGTTTATACAGGGGAGTCTACGAGCAGTACTTC
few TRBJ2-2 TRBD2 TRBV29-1 CSVESQRGANTGELFF TGCAGCGTTGAGAGCCAGCGGGGGGCGAACACCGGGGAGCTGTTTTTT
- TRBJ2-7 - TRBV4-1 CASSQLGSYEQYF TGCGCCAGCAGCCAGCTAGGGTCCTACGAGCAGTACTTC
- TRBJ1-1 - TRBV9 CASSPRAEDTEAFF TGTGCCAGCAGCCCCAGGGCGGAGGACACTGAAGCTTTCTTT
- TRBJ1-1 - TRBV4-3 CASSQASWGNTEAFF TGCGCCAGCAGCCAAGCCTCTTGGGGGAACACTGAAGCTTTCTTT
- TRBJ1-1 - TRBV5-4 CASSLARANTEAFF TGTGCCAGCAGCTTGGCCAGGGCGAACACTGAAGCTTTCTTT
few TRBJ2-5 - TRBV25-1 CASSSGTITTF TGTGCCAGCTCCTCCGGGACAATAACGACCTTC
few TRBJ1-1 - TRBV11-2 CASSLDRTEAFF TGTGCCAGCAGCCTCGACAGAACAGAAGCTTTCTTT
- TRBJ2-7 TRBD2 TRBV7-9 CASSPRTSRMDEQYF TGTGCCAGCAGCCCTAGGACTAGCAGGATGGACGAGCAGTACTTC
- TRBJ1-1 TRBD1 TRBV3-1 CASSQAWDSGNTEAFF TGTGCCAGCAGCCAAGCTTGGGACAGTGGGAACACTGAAGCTTTCTTT
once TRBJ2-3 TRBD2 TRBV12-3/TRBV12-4 CASSSGRPTTADTQYF TGTGCCAGCAGTTCCGGGAGGCCAACCACTGCAGATACGCAGTATTTT
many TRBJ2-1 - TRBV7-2 CASSLNSFSGRGLYNEQFF TGTGCCAGCAGCTTAAACTCGTTCAGCGGGCGGGGCCTCTACAATGAGCAGTTCTTC
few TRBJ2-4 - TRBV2 CASRGNRESLAKNIQYF TGTGCCAGCAGGGGGAACCGAGAGAGTCTAGCCAAAAACATTCAGTACTTC
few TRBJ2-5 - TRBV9 CASSVGSLQRETQYF TGTGCCAGCAGCGTAGGTAGCCTCCAAAGGGAGACCCAGTACTTC
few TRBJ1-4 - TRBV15 CATSPGGGPNVGEKLFF TGTGCCACCAGCCCCGGGGGGGGACCCAACGTAGGGGAAAAACTGTTTTTT
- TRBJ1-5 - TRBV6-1 CASSASDSYQPQHF TGTGCCAGCAGTGCATCGGATTCTTATCAGCCCCAGCATTTT
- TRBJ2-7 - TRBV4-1 CASSQGPGVSYEQYF TGCGCCAGCAGCCAAGGGCCGGGTGTGTCCTACGAGCAGTACTTC
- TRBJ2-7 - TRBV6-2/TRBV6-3 CASSYSRYGYEQYF TGTGCCAGCAGTTACTCCCGATACGGTTACGAGCAGTACTTC
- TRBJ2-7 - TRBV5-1 CASSFTGLSYEQYF TGCGCCAGCAGCTTCACCGGGCTCTCCTACGAGCAGTACTTC
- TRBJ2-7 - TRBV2 CASSQGWRWYEQYF TGTGCCAGCTCCCAGGGATGGCGCTGGTACGAGCAGTACTTC
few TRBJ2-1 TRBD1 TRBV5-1 CASSLRQGARNEQFF TGCGCCAGCAGCTTACGACAGGGGGCTCGGAATGAGCAGTTCTTC
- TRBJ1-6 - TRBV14 CASSQVNSPLHF TGTGCCAGCAGCCAAGTCAATTCACCCCTCCACTTT
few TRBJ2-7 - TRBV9 CASSVGTTPYEQYF TGTGCCAGCAGCGTAGGGACTACGCCCTACGAGCAGTACTTC
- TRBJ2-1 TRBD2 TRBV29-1 CSALLADYNEQFF TGCAGCGCCTTACTAGCGGACTACAATGAGCAGTTCTTC
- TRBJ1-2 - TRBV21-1 CASSKRNQGYNYGYTF TGTGCCAGCAGCAAAAGGAACCAGGGATACAACTATGGCTACACCTTC
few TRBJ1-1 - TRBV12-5 CASGWRGNTEAFF TGTGCTAGTGGTTGGAGGGGGAACACTGAAGCTTTCTTT
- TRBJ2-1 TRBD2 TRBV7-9 CASSTPSGLAGGEQFF TGTGCCAGCAGCACCCCATCGGGACTAGCGGGGGGTGAGCAGTTCTTC
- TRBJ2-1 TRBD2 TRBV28 CASSFRLAGGNEQFF TGTGCCAGCAGTTTTAGACTAGCGGGAGGCAATGAGCAGTTCTTC
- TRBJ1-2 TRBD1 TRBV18 CASSTGTGGNYGYTF TGTGCCAGCTCAACCGGGACAGGGGGCAACTATGGCTACACCTTC